Below are 14 T cell receptor beta chains sequenced from a single sample in a study of OX40 agonist ivuxolimab in advanced cancers. Libraries were prepared by immunoSEQ multiplex PCR; TCRdb keeps only in-frame clonotypes and omits some of them. Of 45,000 to 60,000 clones listed, roughly 89% are singletons. The source material was CD4+ or CD8+ T cells sorted from blood, sampled in a trial of the OX40 agonist ivuxolimab. These receptor sequences come from an adult with an advanced solid tumor such as melanoma, head and neck, liver or kidney cancer.

The V and J genes are TRBV28 and TRBJ2-7, with D perhaps being TRBD1 or TRBD2 (5 bases each). Germline V gene data show CDR1 as MDHEN and CDR2 as SYDVKM. This CDR3 has 15 residues. Deletions cut 2 bases from V and 0 bases from J, with 11 bases between. The chain's CDR3 is CASSLGDGSSYEQYF. DNA of the CDR3: TGTGCCAGCAGTTTAGGGGACGGAAGCTCCTACGAGCAGTACTTC.

The rearrangement joins TRBV6-5 to TRBJ2-1; D is perhaps TRBD2 (6 bases). The CDR3 spans 13 residues. CDR1 and CDR2 (germline): MNHEY, SVGAGI. The V end was cut by 0 bases, the J end by 6 bases, with 6 bases between. The CDR3 coding sequence is TGTGCCAGCAGTTACTCTAGCGGCAATGAGCAGTTCTTC. Amino acid sequence: CASSYSSGNEQFF.

This chain links TRBV27 with TRBJ2-3, with 8 bases matching TRBD2. The germline V gene has CDR1 MNHEY and CDR2 SMNVEV (reference sequence). Trimming took 2 bases from V and 1 from J; bases not matched to a gene: 2. The CDR3 contains 15 residues. CDR3 nucleotides: TGTGCCAGCAGTTTAACGACTAGCGGCACAGATACGCAGTATTTT. This gives the protein CASSLTTSGTDTQYF.

The chain carries TRBV28 and TRBJ2-7, with 11 bases identical to TRBD2. The CDR3 runs to 17 residues. Losses at the gene ends were 4 bases for V and 4 bases for J; bases not matched to a gene: 12. Germline V CDR1 and CDR2: MDHEN, SYDVKM. CDR3 loop: CASSSRIAGGPGYEQYF. The CDR3 DNA is TGTGCCAGCAGTTCCCGGATAGCGGGAGGGCCCGGTTACGAGCAGTACTTC.

The chain joins TRBV5-1 to TRBJ2-3; 7 bases align to TRBD2. This CDR3 comprises 15 residues. V lost 0 bases and J lost 2; bases outside the gene matches: 3. CDR1 is SGHRS and CDR2 is YFSETQ in the germline V gene. Here the CDR3 DNA reads TGCGCCAGCAGCTTGGGCCTAGCGGTCACAGATACGCAGTATTTT. Translating gives CASSLGLAVTDTQYF.

The gene calls are TRBV13 and TRBJ1-4, with D possibly TRBD1 on 5 matching bases. With 0 bases removed from V and 8 bases from J, the gap between germline ends came to 13 bases. CDR3 length equals 15 residues. The germline V gene has CDR1 PRHDT and CDR2 FYEKMQ (reference sequence). CDR3 loop: CASSLGGEGGEKLFF. CDR3 DNA sequence: TGTGCCAGCAGCTTAGGAGGGGAAGGAGGAGAAAAACTGTTTTTT.

The CDR3 spells CASSLSLNSYEQYV. Written as DNA, the CDR3 is TGTGCCAGCAGCTTATCGCTCAATTCCTACGAGCAGTACGTC. The genes are TRBV7-6 and TRBJ2-7; D is unclear. The CDR3 loop spans 14 amino acids. The germline V gene has CDR1 SGHVS and CDR2 FNYEAQ. The ends were cut back, 2 bases at V and 1 base at J, with 9 bases in the middle.

V is TRBV5-1 and J is TRBJ2-1, with D perhaps TRBD2 (5 bases). The CDR3 length is 13 residues. Trimming took off 7 bases at V and 1 base at J, with 9 bases between the two ends. Germline V gene data show CDR1 as SGHRS and CDR2 as YFSETQ. DNA of the CDR3: TGCGCCAGCGCCCGGGATTCCTACAATGAGCAGTTCTTC. It yields the protein CASARDSYNEQFF.

This rearrangement joins TRBV4-1 to TRBJ2-1; possibly TRBD2 for D (6 bases). The CDR3 spans 16 residues. In germline, CDR1 is MGHRA, CDR2 YSYEKL. Trimming removed 4 bases at V and 4 bases at J, with 17 bases between. The CDR3 protein is CASSPPSGGFYNEQFF. For the CDR3, the DNA is TGCGCCAGCAGCCCTCCCTCCGGGGGATTTTACAATGAGCAGTTCTTC.

This sequence joins TRBV6-4 and TRBJ1-1, with D hard to call. CDR3 length equals 15 residues. Germline V gives CDR1 MRHNA, CDR2 SNTAGT. V lost 0 bases and J lost 0, with 8 bases in between. The CDR3 nucleotides read TGTGCCAGCAGTGACTCCGCAGGCATGAACACTGAAGCTTTCTTT. The encoded protein is CASSDSAGMNTEAFF.

This clone was picked up one time. The chain is built from TRBV5-6 and TRBJ1-1, with D unresolved. Germline V gives CDR1 SGHDT, CDR2 YYEEEE. The V gene lost 2 bases and the J gene lost 4 bases, with 9 bases spanning the gap. This CDR3 spans 13 amino acids. The CDR3 region is CASSFGGGTEAFF. The CDR3 region has the DNA TGTGCCAGCAGCTTCGGAGGAGGCACTGAAGCTTTCTTT.

The V call is TRBV6-5, the J call TRBJ2-1; the match to TRBD1 covers 9 bases. V trimming: 4 bases; J trimming: 6 bases; junction bases outside the gene matches: 4. The CDR3 is 14 residues long. Germline V gene data show CDR1 as MNHEY and CDR2 as SVGAGI. CDR3 DNA sequence: TGTGCCAGCAGTTCCGGGACAGGGCTCAATGAGCAGTTCTTC. It encodes CASSSGTGLNEQFF.

The chain combines TRBV6-5 with TRBJ2-2; no definite D call. CDR3 length: 15 amino acids. V lost 0 bases and J lost 3, with 8 bases in between. Germline values: CDR1 MNHEY, CDR2 SVGAGI. CDR3 amino acids: CASSYSLPYTGELFF. The CDR3, as DNA: TGTGCCAGCAGTTACTCATTACCCTACACCGGGGAGCTGTTTTTT.

The chain employs TRBV19 and TRBJ2-7, with TRBD1 identical over 8 bases. There are 14 residues in the CDR3. Losses at the gene ends were 6 bases for V and 3 bases for J; bases not matched to a gene: 7. The V gene's germline CDR1 is LNHDA and CDR2 SQIVND (reference sequence). CDR3 coding DNA: TGTGCCAGTAGCCGCGGACAGGGAATCTACGAGCAGTACTTC. The encoded protein is CASSRGQGIYEQYF.